This T cell receptor beta chain was sequenced in a study of T cells in Graves' hyperthyroidism and ophthalmopathy (dated by TCRdb to the late 2010s). Context from the whole study: To identify distinguishing TCR V-J signatures, a discovery cohort of about 100 patients was used, comprising some 45 with Graves' ophthalmopathy and around 60 with stable Graves' hyperthyroidism. Prospective prediction of ophthalmopathy was tested in an independent validation cohort consisting of 18 to 20 hyperthyroidism patients and 15 to 17 patients who later progressed to ophthalmopathy. The roughly 94 discovery patients were randomly split 7:3 into training and test sets. In about 6 Graves' hyperthyroidism patients, the study also compared T-cell repertoires from thyroid tissue with T-cell repertoires from blood. Once sampling was done, hyperthyroidism patients were given methimazole at a starting dose of 30 mg daily, whereas ophthalmopathy patients were given high-dose intravenous methylprednisolone. According to the paper, TCR Vbeta CDR3 sequencing was carried out on 135 peripheral blood samples, which came from around 43 ophthalmopathy, 80 or so hyperthyroidism and some 17 progressor patients.

For CDR1 and CDR2, the germline V gene (reference sequence) lists LNHNV and YYDKDF. From the cysteine through the phenylalanine, the CDR3 covers 16 amino acids. Of the read, only the CDR3 DNA is kept; its 48 bases are in frame from base 1. For this chain, trimming is 2 bases at the V end and 5 bases at the J end, and the number of junction bases without a gene match is 8. Broad study findings and their caveats: During validation, the model predicted progression to ophthalmopathy a median of around six months ahead of onset, with almost 71% sensitivity and less than 85% specificity. Sample size was not statistically predetermined, and investigators were not blinded to group allocation. In cross-validation, a model built on a 13 V-J signature told ophthalmopathy apart from stable hyperthyroidism with approximately 90% sensitivity and roughly 82% specificity, and in testing the same model reached 80%/75%. Most expanded thyroid clonotypes (frequency above 0.001) were also found in blood, which suggests that blood repertoires may mirror thyroid immune responses.

Stable Graves' hyperthyroidism was defined as no progression to ophthalmopathy during 18 months of follow-up. Hyperthyroidism patients were newly diagnosed, with disease duration under 2 months, and aged 18 to 65 years. The study excluded patients with uncontrolled infections, other autoimmune diseases, pregnancy or lactation. Diagnoses were based on clinical symptoms, serum thyroxine and TRAb, thyroid ultrasound and orbital computed tomography. Total RNA was extracted with Trizol reagent, and quality was checked on an Agilent 2100 Bioanalyzer. The TCR beta CDR3 regions were amplified from the RNA transcripts. For the first round of RT-PCR on the TCR CDR3, the HTBI primer set was used together with the Qiagen OneStep RT-PCR kit. The libraries were constructed in a second round of multiplex PCR and then size-selected and purified. Libraries were sequenced paired-end with 100 bp reads on an Illumina HiSeq2000. Per the source publication's procedure: Raw data were processed with SOAPnuke, discarding reads with adapters, uncalled bases, mean Phred below 15, or no exact constant-primer or identifier match. COPE v1.2.5 was used to merge the high-quality paired reads, and each unique nucleotide sequence was defined as a clonotype. MiTCR v1.1 was used to align the clonotypes against IMGT TRBV, TRBD and TRBJ reference segments. The analysis was restricted to V-J combinations with a frequency above 0.0001, which together covered 99% to 99.2% of the repertoires. The TCS score was defined as the ratio of F50 (clonal expansion) to E x V (chaos), calculated using BLOSUM62-based TCRdist between CDR3 peptides within each V-J. Welch's t-statistics and random forest reduced around 520 V-J features to 10 to 15, which were used in a naive Bayes classifier (R e1071). TCRdb reanalyzed the raw reads on its own, using fastp at Q25 for trimming and MiXCR for clone calling, and kept in-frame beta chains. Identical CDR3 protein sequences are pooled into one entry, listed with their most common genes and DNA. For this entry, the V and J calls and clone size follow TCRdb and not the study's own pipeline. The sample contains about 540,000 distinct CDR3 sequences, 46% of them found a single time. The ten largest account for 8.2% of the sample.

This clonotype was picked up one time. The antigen this receptor binds is unknown. Base qualities are not at hand, and no much larger clone is one base apart. A solitary read yields weak support. The source material was peripheral blood or thyroid tissue (not recorded which). The chain is assembled from TRBV15 and TRBJ2-3, and TRBD1 matches 9 of the central bases. The receptor comes from a woman aged 18-29 years with Graves' hyperthyroidism. Donor details come from another sample of the same person, matched by shared clones. The CDR3 loop reads CATSRLTGGAGDTQYF. The sequence in DNA is TGTGCCACCAGCAGATTAACAGGGGGCGCGGGAGATACGCAGTATTTT.